This paragraph reports one T cell receptor (beta chain). Its binding antigen is unknown. Base qualities are not provided; no much larger clone lies one nucleotide away. This sample was taken from a study of cytomegalovirus exposure and HLA in healthy donors (dated by TCRdb to 2017 to 2019). For the study in its entirety: An earlier analysis of some 600 of the donors reported 250 to 300 Gb of sequence data and 117 million unique TCR beta sequences obtained from about 179 million T cells. HLA typing covered class I and class II loci at four-digit resolution. Across about 370 genotyped donors of the cohort, an average of approximately 220,000 unique TCR beta nucleotide sequences per donor were sequenced, and approximately 17% of those sequences were non-productive. The study aimed to test whether cataloging public T cell receptors could reveal signatures of past pathogen exposure. In a later analysis, previously published TCR beta repertoires from 550 to 700 donors were re-analyzed and high-resolution HLA genotyping was added so that TCR occurrence patterns could be studied. Typing coverage differed by locus: A, B, C, DRB1 and DQB1 were typed in roughly 620-630 donors, DQA1 in 500 to 550, DPA1 in 600 to 610, and DPB1 in about 450. Donor age, sex, ethnicity and CMV serostatus were compiled alongside the repertoire data. An earlier analysis of several hundred of the donors applied high-throughput TCR beta sequencing to assess whether each TCR beta V gene segment acted as functional or pseudogenic. The later analysis used no new phenotypic data to find candidate immune exposures, relying instead on TCR beta sequences and their occurrence across donors. Besides the first cohort of some 670 subjects, a separate validation cohort made up of roughly 130 different subjects was used. An early release that covered around 590 HLA-typed donors contained about 300 gigabases of sequencing data and about 84 million unique TCR sequences. To predict cytomegalovirus infection status, the study brought together high-throughput TCR immunosequencing, statistical association of individual TCRs with disease status, and machine learning. The study profiled the T cell repertoires of fewer than 850 subjects by immunosequencing and related them to cytomegalovirus serostatus. Of the approximately 400 genotyped donors, 65% to 90% were placed in the genetic ancestry cluster associated with self-reported Caucasian donors. Several DR-DQ haplotypes were treated as single units for association and clustering because of strong linkage in the cohort. In a later genetic analysis, genome-wide SNP genotypes for about three fifths of the 666 donors were used, and that subset was treated as a discovery cohort. Every repertoire in the discovery cohort had been generated on one and the same sequencing platform.

The paper as a whole reports these results and caveats: According to a later analysis, parvovirus B19, influenza, CMV and Epstein-Barr virus appeared linked to several top co-occurrence clusters. A cluster of highly shared sequence variants was judged likely to be a technical artifact of the sequencing pipeline. In an earlier analysis of more than 450 of the donors, most TCR beta V segments were observed in productive rearrangements about 87% or about 30% of the time, broadly matching IMGT annotations. Because some donors lacked HLA typing at each locus, the association tests relied only on the typed subset. The classifier was reported to diagnose cytomegalovirus status with high specificity and sensitivity in both the original and validation cohorts. According to a later analysis, most CMV-associated TCR beta chains appeared to be HLA-restricted, and the HLA associations seemed to be driven largely by CMV exposure. In vitro tests confirmed that three of the cytomegalovirus-associated TCR beta chains recognize cytomegalovirus antigens. The only immune exposure information available for the cohort was CMV serostatus. A further reported finding was that TCR beta sequences accurately predicted the HLA-A and HLA-B alleles for most subjects in the first cohort. The authors suggested that the approach could potentially be generalized to other disease states and immunological phenotypes. Linkage disequilibrium might explain the correlated functional status among segregating V segments, but an unknown experimental factor could not be ruled out. This cohort had only TCR beta chains sequenced, and the lack of alpha or paired-chain data limited which features could be detected. A later analysis found that TCR association rates varied across HLA loci, with DRB1 alleles showing the most associated TCRs and HLA-C alleles the fewest. Most TCR sequences were observed very rarely across donors, whereas some public TCRs were present in many individuals. The study listed 164 TCR beta chains as associated with cytomegalovirus. Compared with equally common non-associated chains, HLA-associated TCR beta chains in a later analysis were more clonally expanded and had lower generation probabilities. Presence/absence analyses assumed roughly uniform sequencing depth across donors, an assumption that may not hold. In a later genetic analysis, a missense DCLRE1C variant was associated with V-gene and J-gene trimming of TCR beta chains, and the association was replicated in an independent cohort. Strong co-occurrence of HLA alleles, especially DR and DQ, made assigning TCR associations to individual alleles difficult. Compared with the approximately 710-donor mean, donors in an Asian-associated ancestry cluster had fewer N-insertions in productive TCRs, according to a later genetic analysis. In a later analysis, some 17,000 TCR beta sequences were associated with specific HLA alleles at a false discovery rate of 0.05. The earlier analysis of approximately 540 of the donors excluded some 15 rarely observed V segments, including chromosome 9 orphons, because counts were too low.

The cohort comprised some 700 healthy bone marrow donors. All cohort members were sampled while nominally healthy, although unrecorded immune exposures were likely present. The donor tested CMV seronegative, placing the donor among the 350 to 400 seronegative members of the cohort. Each donor provided a peripheral blood sample, and peripheral blood mononuclear cells were used for TCR beta sequencing. The Qiagen DNeasy Blood Extraction Kit was used to extract genomic DNA from the blood cell samples. Receptor amplification or capture employed the immunoSEQ multiplex PCR assay. A mixture of 60 forward primers for TCR Vbeta segments and 13 reverse primers for TCR Jbeta segments was used in the multiplex PCR. A multiplex PCR assay on genomic DNA amplified the CDR3 region of rearranged TCR beta genes. Amplified TCR beta libraries were sequenced as 87-base-pair reads on the Illumina HiSeq System. The original pipeline was this. In a later analysis, about 80 million unique TCR beta chains were counted across the roughly 670 repertoires, and some 10 million of these chains were shared by at least two donors. To remove PCR and sequencing errors, raw reads were error-corrected and collapsed into unique sequences using a nearest-neighbor algorithm that merged closely related sequences. Alignment of CDR3 sequences to IMGT reference sequences was used to assign V, D and J gene segments. For a sequence to be retained, a match of at least six nucleotides to both a V gene segment and a J gene segment was required. A rearrangement was called productive if the CDR3 had no stop codons and remained in frame with V and J, and every other rearrangement was called non-productive. Following IMGT convention, CDR3 was defined as the stretch from the second conserved V-encoded cysteine up to the conserved J-encoded phenylalanine. The earlier analysis of about 560 of the donors excluded any sequence lacking an unambiguous match to a single V gene segment. An earlier analysis of several hundred of the donors called V segments functional above 56.7% productive rearrangements and segregating when the between-donor standard deviation exceeded 5%. To diagnose cytomegalovirus status from the catalog of TCR beta chain sequences, a statistical classification framework was built. In a later analysis, TCR nucleotide sequences were compared against IMGT/GENE-DB human TR gene sequences so that V and J genes could be assigned. Using the TCRdist pipeline, a later analysis assigned CDR3 sequences along with most-parsimonious VDJ recombination scenarios. In a later analysis, every TCR beta chain was defined by the combination of its CDR3 amino acid sequence and its V-gene family, and reads without a unique V-gene family were dropped. A later analysis removed 500 to 650 highly shared, low-generation-probability nucleotide sequences to deal with suspected cross-contamination and a sequencing artifact. In a later analysis, a clonal expansion index for each public chain was calculated from normalized within-repertoire ranks of inferred template counts. In a later analysis, generation probabilities were computed with a VDJ recombination model fitted to out-of-frame rearrangements, and the resulting probabilities were checked against IGoR. In a later analysis, TCR-TCR, TCR-HLA and TCR-CMV co-occurrence was scored with hypergeometric tests, and a repertoire-size bias correction was applied to TCR pairs. False discovery rates were estimated in a later analysis by permuting HLA or CMV assignments 20 times. In a later analysis, co-occurring TCRs were grouped using DBSCAN, and TCRdist sequence similarity was added for clustering within HLA-allele-positive subsets. Repertoires with fewer than 30,000 or more than 120,000 public chains were left out of co-occurrence clustering, as were several repertoires with anomalous nucleotide sharing. In its TCRdb copy, this immuneACCESS table keeps in-frame sequences only and misses some clones. Where compared with another copy, unresolved V genes explain less than half of these, and the others have no known cause. D and trimming were read from the DNA, whereas the V and J calls and clone size are those reported in that table. The sample table shows about 200,000 clones, and approximately 79% are seen once. Jointly, the top ten make up less than 2% of the sample.

This TCR came from a male donor in good health and CMV-seronegative. Sequenced input: PBMCs.

The CDR3 sequence is CATSRGGENEQFF. The sequenced DNA: TGTGCCACCAGCAGGGGAGGTGAGAATGAGCAGTTCTTC. The V gene is TRBV15 and the J gene is TRBJ2-1; the D gene is possibly TRBD2, with 6 bases matching. From the germline V gene (reference sequence), CDR1 is LNHNV and CDR2 is YYDKDF. V and J are truncated by 3 bases and 7 bases respectively, leaving an intervening sequence of 10 bases. There are 13 amino acids in the CDR3, from cysteine to phenylalanine inclusive. The entry retains the CDR3 DNA only, 39 bases that are in frame from base 1. With all but the CDR3 taken from the reference TRBV15 and TRBJ2-1 genes, the full variable domain is: DAMVIQNPRYQVTQFGKPVTLSCSQTLNHNVMYWYQQKSSQAPKLLFHYYDKDFNNEADTPDNFQSRRPNTSFCFLDIRSPGLGDTAMYLCATSRGGENEQFFGPGTRLTVL.